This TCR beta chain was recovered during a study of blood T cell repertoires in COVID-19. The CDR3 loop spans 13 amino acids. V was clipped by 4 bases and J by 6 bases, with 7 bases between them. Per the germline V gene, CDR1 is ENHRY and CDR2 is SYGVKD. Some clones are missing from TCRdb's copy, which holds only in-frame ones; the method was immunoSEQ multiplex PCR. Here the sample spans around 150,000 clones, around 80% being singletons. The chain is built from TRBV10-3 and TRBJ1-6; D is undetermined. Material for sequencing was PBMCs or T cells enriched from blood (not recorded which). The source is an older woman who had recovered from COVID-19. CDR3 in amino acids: CAISGQVNSPLHF. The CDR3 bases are TGTGCCATCAGTGGCCAGGTTAATTCACCCCTCCACTTT.